These 24 T cell receptor beta chains originate from one sample sequenced in a study of shared clonotypes between healthy human individuals. Positive CCR7 selection of CD45RO-negative cells yielded the naive CD8 cells, and terminally differentiated effector memory CD45RA+ cells were excluded. Data came from immunoSEQ multiplex PCR; TCRdb stores just in-frame clones and leaves some out. The top ten clones hold around 0.11% of a sample with 500,000 to 700,000 clones, approximately 96% of them seen once. The specimen was naive CD8+ T cells sorted from blood. The receptors shown here come from a woman in her 30s in good health.

The chain carries TRBV27 and TRBJ2-5; perhaps TRBD2 as D (5 bases). The last part of the DNA fits TRBJ2-7 better; the J call may be wrong. This CDR3 region has 16 residues. Looked up from germline, CDR1 is MNHEY and CDR2 is SMNVEV (reference sequence). CDR3 nucleotide sequence: TGTGCCAGCAGTTTTCTAGGCGGAGGAGGACCTAACGAGCAGTACTTC. It encodes CASSFLGGGGPNEQYF.

With regard to this clone: Other DNA sequences in the sample encode the same CDR3. The chain has TRBV27 and TRBJ2-7, with 14 bases lining up with TRBD2. The CDR3 sequence is 15 residues long. The germline V gene has CDR1 MNHEY and CDR2 SMNVEV (reference sequence). The J segment lost 7 bases and the V segment lost 4 bases, leaving 6 bases of the junction unmatched. CDR3 in DNA: TGTGCCAGCAGTTCAGGGACTAGCGGGAGAGGAGAGCAGTACTTC. It yields the protein CASSSGTSGRGEQYF.

The chain carries TRBV13 and TRBJ2-3; 7 bases line up with TRBD2. Per germline, CDR1 PRHDT and CDR2 FYEKMQ (reference sequence). The CDR3 consists of 17 residues. V gave up 0 bases and J gave up 0 bases; unmatched junction bases: 6. The CDR3 reads CASSLGGTTSSTDTQYF. The CDR3 DNA reads as TGTGCCAGCAGCTTAGGAGGGACTACCTCAAGCACAGATACGCAGTATTTT.

This clone was observed a single time. The CDR3 DNA is TGTGCCAGCAGCTACGGATATAGCAATCAGCCCCAGCATTTT. Its protein is CASSYGYSNQPQHF. The chain is built from TRBV7-9 and TRBJ1-5, with D hard to call. The CDR3 covers 14 residues. The germline gives CDR1 SEHNR, CDR2 FQNEAQ (reference sequence). The V end was cut by 4 bases, the J end by 0 bases, with 7 bases between.

A single count supports this clone. CDR3 in amino acids: CASSSTVDGTNTEAFF. Written as DNA, the CDR3 is TGTGCCAGCAGCTCCACCGTTGACGGAACGAACACTGAAGCTTTCTTT. The chain links TRBV5-4 to TRBJ1-1, with D unresolved. Trimming removed 3 bases from V and 1 base from J, with 16 bases in between. The CDR3 is 16 amino acids. Germline V gene data show CDR1 as SGHNT and CDR2 as YYREEE (reference sequence).

The chain carries TRBV2 and TRBJ1-1, with D maybe TRBD1 (5 bases). V was pared by 6 bases and J by 0 bases, with 29 bases between. Per germline, CDR1 SNHLY and CDR2 FYNNEI. CDR3 length equals 20 residues. CDR3 region: CASSETGHTKDGLMNTEAFF. The CDR3 nucleotides read TGTGCCAGCAGCGAGACCGGACATACCAAGGATGGGTTAATGAACACTGAAGCTTTCTTT.

About this clone: Other DNA sequences of this sample code for an identical CDR3. The rearrangement joins TRBV19 to TRBJ2-7; D not certain. With 8 bases removed from V and 4 bases from J, the gap between germline ends came to 6 bases. The germline V gene encodes CDR1 LNHDA and CDR2 SQIVND (reference sequence). The CDR3 extends over 10 amino acids. Written as DNA, the CDR3 is TGTGCCAGTGGCGATTACGAGCAGTACTTC. Encoded protein: CASGDYEQYF.

The rearrangement uses TRBV11-2 and TRBJ1-2, with D hard to call. The V and J ends lost 1 base and 3 bases respectively, with 9 bases between them. Germline V lookup: CDR1 SGHAT, CDR2 FQNNGV. This CDR3 contains 14 residues. CDR3 DNA: TGTGCCAGCAGCTTAGCGGGCAAGTACTATGGCTACACCTTC. This gives the protein CASSLAGKYYGYTF.

In the case of this clone: Relative to the germline gene, one junction end is altered; a read error may explain this. J is TRBJ1-4 and V is TRBV6-4; 7 bases map to TRBD1. The CDR3 runs 12 residues. Germline CDR1 is MRHNA and CDR2 is SNTAGT. The CDR3 nucleotides read TGTGGCCCCATACCTGCACAGGGGACCCGTCCGTTT. It yields the protein CGPIPAQGTRPF.

The genes are TRBV6-5 and TRBJ2-5, with 10 bases lining up with TRBD2. The V gene end was trimmed by 4 bases and the J gene end by 4 bases; junction bases not matched to a gene: 9. The CDR3 is 16 residues long. Per germline, CDR1 MNHEY and CDR2 SVGAGI. CDR3 region: CASSFGLAGVRETQYF. CDR3 DNA sequence: TGTGCCAGCAGTTTCGGGCTAGCGGGAGTCAGAGAGACCCAGTACTTC.

The rearrangement joins TRBV5-8 to TRBJ2-6, with D hard to call. The CDR3 loop spans 16 amino acids. V lost 0 bases and J 1 base, leaving 8 bases between the germline ends. Germline assignment: CDR1 SGHTS and CDR2 YDEGEE. CDR3 sequence: CASSLGWMSGANVLTF. CDR3 sequence (DNA): TGTGCCAGCAGCTTGGGGTGGATGTCTGGGGCCAACGTCCTGACTTTC.

V gene TRBV19 combines with J gene TRBJ2-5; 11 bases agree with TRBD2. The J call may not be correct, given that the DNA end is closer to TRBJ2-7. This CDR3 region has 14 residues. The germline V gene encodes CDR1 LNHDA and CDR2 SQIVND (reference sequence). The DNA of the CDR3 is TGTGCCAGTAGTCTCGGGACTAGCGGATACGAGCAGTACTTC. It codes for CASSLGTSGYEQYF.

The rearrangement links TRBV27 to TRBJ1-4, with 7 bases that match TRBD1. Germline CDR1 is MNHEY and CDR2 is SMNVEV (reference sequence). Losses at the gene ends were 5 bases for V and 8 bases for J; bases not matched to a gene: 8. The length of the CDR3 is 14 residues. This CDR3 reads CASSPDRVEEKLFF. The CDR3 region has the DNA TGTGCCAGCAGTCCTGACAGGGTGGAGGAAAAACTGTTTTTT.

V gene TRBV19 combines with J gene TRBJ2-4, with no clear D. Per germline, CDR1 LNHDA and CDR2 SQIVND (reference sequence). V lost 7 bases and J lost 7, with 8 bases in between. The CDR3 extends over 11 amino acids. CDR3 sequence reads: CASNWWNIQYF. The CDR3 DNA sequence: TGTGCCAGTAATTGGTGGAACATTCAGTACTTC.

The V call is TRBV7-7, the J call TRBJ2-2; 7 bases are shared with TRBD2. The CDR3 has 15 residues. The germline gives CDR1 SSHAT, CDR2 FNYEAQ (reference sequence). The J segment lost 4 bases and the V segment lost 5 bases, leaving 7 bases of the junction unmatched. The CDR3 DNA reads TGTGCCAGCAGCCAAAACTGGGGGGGCACCGGGGAGCTGTTTTTT. Amino acid sequence: CASSQNWGGTGELFF.

This sequence joins TRBV5-6 and TRBJ2-7; D not resolved. Germline V lookup: CDR1 SGHDT, CDR2 YYEEEE. The CDR3 covers 11 residues. V was clipped by 1 base and J by 5 bases, with 4 bases between them. The CDR3 loop reads CASSLSHEQYF. Written as DNA, the CDR3 is TGTGCCAGCAGCTTGTCCCACGAGCAGTACTTC.

J is TRBJ2-1 and V is TRBV13, with a weak D call TRBD2 (6 bases). The ends were cut back, 1 base at V and 12 bases at J, with 7 bases in the middle. Looked up from germline, CDR1 is PRHDT and CDR2 is FYEKMQ (reference sequence). This CDR3 is 11 amino acids long. The DNA of the CDR3 is TGTGCCAGCAGCTTAGCGGGAGTGCAGTTCTTC. Translating it yields CASSLAGVQFF.

The chain combines TRBV4-2 with TRBJ2-4, with D perhaps matching TRBD2 (6 bases). This CDR3 has 16 residues. V shed 1 base and J shed 1 base, with 11 bases lying between them. Per the germline V gene, CDR1 is LGHNA and CDR2 is YNFKEQ. CDR3 sequence (DNA): TGTGCCAGCAGCCAAGGAAGGGAGGCTGCCAAAAACATTCAGTACTTC. Its protein is CASSQGREAAKNIQYF.

J is TRBJ1-4 and V is TRBV6-6; unclear D gene. V lost 2 bases and J 0 bases, leaving 10 bases between the germline ends. Looked up from germline, CDR1 is MNHNY and CDR2 is SVGAGI (reference sequence). There are 16 residues in the CDR3. Here the CDR3 DNA reads TGTGCCAGCAGTTACCTGCCCGTAGCAACTAATGAAAAACTGTTTTTT. Encoded protein: CASSYLPVATNEKLFF.

The chain combines TRBV4-1 with TRBJ2-5; unclear D gene. Trimming took 4 bases from V and 0 from J, leaving 12 bases between them. The length of the CDR3 is 15 residues. Germline V gene data show CDR1 as MGHRA and CDR2 as YSYEKL. DNA of the CDR3: TGCGCCAGCAGCCCCTCACGCCGGGACCAAGAGACCCAGTACTTC. Translated: CASSPSRRDQETQYF.

V gene TRBV27 combines with J gene TRBJ2-1, with unresolved D. Germline loops: CDR1 MNHEY, CDR2 SMNVEV (reference sequence). The CDR3 has 16 residues. Trimming took off 5 bases at V and 4 bases at J, with 18 bases between the two ends. CDR3 sequence reads: CASSTPPGTGYNEQFF. CDR3 DNA: TGTGCCAGCAGTACCCCCCCCGGAACTGGTTACAATGAGCAGTTCTTC.

V gene TRBV5-6 combines with J gene TRBJ2-6; D not certain. The CDR3 is 17 residues long. Deletions cut 1 base from V and 1 base from J, with 12 bases between. Looked up from germline, CDR1 is SGHDT and CDR2 is YYEEEE. CDR3 in amino acids: CASSLWGLPSGANVLTF. The DNA for the CDR3 is TGTGCCAGCAGCTTGTGGGGTCTTCCGTCTGGGGCCAACGTCCTGACTTTC.

The chain uses TRBV27 and TRBJ2-7, with 7 bases identical to TRBD1. The trim removed 5 bases at V and 3 bases at J, leaving 7 bases unmatched. Germline CDR1 and CDR2: MNHEY and SMNVEV (reference sequence). The length of the CDR3 is 14 residues. The CDR3 DNA follows: TGTGCCAGCAGTGGGCCGGGACAGCACTACGAGCAGTACTTC. Amino acids: CASSGPGQHYEQYF.

This chain uses TRBV28 with TRBJ1-1; D is uncertain. CDR3 size: 15 residues. V lost 10 bases and J 0 bases, leaving 18 bases between the germline ends. In germline, CDR1 is MDHEN, CDR2 SYDVKM. The CDR3 DNA reads TGTGCCACCGACGTGGGAACCGATCTGAACACTGAAGCTTTCTTT. This gives the protein CATDVGTDLNTEAFF.